This note documents a single TCR beta chain sequence. The antigen remains undetermined. Measured with immunoSEQ multiplex PCR; TCRdb has only the in-frame clones, and not every one. Among about 83,000 clones listed, about 98% were seen once. This entry is derived from a study of Tregs in tolerant kidney transplant recipients. Looking at the study overall: Related graft donors supplied nonmyeloablative bone marrow transplants, and mixed chimerism was transient. Whole-study findings and limits: Changing PCR primers prevented nucleotide comparison between some patients' samples.

The CDR3 covers 16 residues. After removal of 2 bases from V and 8 bases from J, the junction contained 10 bases not matched to a gene. The germline CDR1 and CDR2 sequences are SGHTA and FQGTGA. The source material was CD4+ T cells from blood, sampled before the transplant. V is TRBV7-3 and J is TRBJ2-1, with 9 bases that match TRBD1. The clonotype was recovered from a human donor who received a combined kidney and bone marrow transplant. CDR3 region: CASSLWSGQGMDEQFF. The CDR3 region has the DNA TGTGCCAGCAGCTTATGGTCTGGACAGGGGATGGATGAGCAGTTCTTC.